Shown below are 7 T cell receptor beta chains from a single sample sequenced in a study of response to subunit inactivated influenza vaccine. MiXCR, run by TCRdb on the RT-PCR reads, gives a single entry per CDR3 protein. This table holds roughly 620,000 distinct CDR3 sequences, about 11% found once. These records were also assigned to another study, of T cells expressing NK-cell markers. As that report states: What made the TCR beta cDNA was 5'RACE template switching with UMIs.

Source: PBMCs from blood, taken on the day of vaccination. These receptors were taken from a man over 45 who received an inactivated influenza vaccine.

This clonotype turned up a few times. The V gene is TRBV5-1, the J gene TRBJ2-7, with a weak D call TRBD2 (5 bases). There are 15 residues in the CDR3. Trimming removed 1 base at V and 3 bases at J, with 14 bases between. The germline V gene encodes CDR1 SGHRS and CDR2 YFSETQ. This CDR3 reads CASSLRGSPIYEQYF. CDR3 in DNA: TGCGCCAGCAGCTTGAGAGGGAGTCCGATCTACGAGCAGTACTTC.

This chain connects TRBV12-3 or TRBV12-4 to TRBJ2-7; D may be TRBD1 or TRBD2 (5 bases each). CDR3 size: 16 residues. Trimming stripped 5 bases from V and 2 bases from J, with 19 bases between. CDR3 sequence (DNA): TGTGCCAGCAGTCAAAGACTCGGGACGCAAGCCTACGAGCAGTACTTC. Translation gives CASSQRLGTQAYEQYF.

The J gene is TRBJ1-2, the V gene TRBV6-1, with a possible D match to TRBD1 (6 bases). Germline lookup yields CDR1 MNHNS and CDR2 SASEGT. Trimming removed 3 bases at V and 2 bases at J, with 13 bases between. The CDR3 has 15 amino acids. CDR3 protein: CASSENQGSNYGYTF. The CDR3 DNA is TGTGCCAGCAGTGAGAACCAGGGGTCAAACTATGGCTACACCTTC.

The CDR3 DNA reads as TGCGCCAGCAGCCAAGATAACAGGGATGACACAGATACGCAGTATTTT. This gives the protein CASSQDNRDDTDTQYF. This rearrangement joins TRBV4-1 to TRBJ2-3; possible D gene TRBD1, 6 bases. Per the germline V gene, CDR1 is MGHRA and CDR2 is YSYEKL. There are 16 residues in the CDR3. Trimming took 0 bases from V and 2 from J, leaving 12 bases between them.

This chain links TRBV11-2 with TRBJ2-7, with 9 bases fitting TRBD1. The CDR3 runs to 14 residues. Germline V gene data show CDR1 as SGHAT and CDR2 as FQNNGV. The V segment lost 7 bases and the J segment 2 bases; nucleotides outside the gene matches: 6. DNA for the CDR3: TGTGCCAGCACTAGACAGGGGGGTCCCTACGAGCAGTACTTC. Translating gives CASTRQGGPYEQYF.

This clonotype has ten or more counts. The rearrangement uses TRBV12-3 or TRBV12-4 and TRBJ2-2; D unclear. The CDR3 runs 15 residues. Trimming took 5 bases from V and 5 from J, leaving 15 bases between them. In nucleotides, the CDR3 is TGTGCCAGCAGTCTCCATTCCCTAGGGACCGGGGAGCTGTTTTTT. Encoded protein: CASSLHSLGTGELFF.

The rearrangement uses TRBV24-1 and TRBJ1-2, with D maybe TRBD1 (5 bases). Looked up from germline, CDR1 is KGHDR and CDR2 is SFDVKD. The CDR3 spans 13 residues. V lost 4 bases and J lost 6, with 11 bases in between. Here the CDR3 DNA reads TGTGCCACCAGTGACCTAGGGGATGATGGCTACACCTTC. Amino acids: CATSDLGDDGYTF.